This T cell receptor (beta chain) stems from a study of OX40 agonist ivuxolimab in advanced cancers. The CDR3 sequence is 13 residues long. CDR1 and CDR2 from the germline V gene are LNHDA and SQIVND (reference sequence). Trimming stripped 3 bases from V and 4 bases from J, with 9 bases between. TCRdb's table, derived via immunoSEQ multiplex PCR, lists solely in-frame clones and lacks some. The repertoire includes tens of thousands of clones, around 87% of them detected once, and around 0.3% sits in the top ten. This chain joins TRBV19 and TRBJ2-5; D possibly matches TRBD1 or TRBD2 (5 bases each). The sequencing here drew on CD4+ or CD8+ T cells sorted from blood, taken in a trial of the OX40 agonist ivuxolimab. The TCR originated in an adult with an advanced solid tumor such as melanoma, head and neck, liver or kidney cancer. DNA for the CDR3: TGTGCCAGTAGTATGGCAGGGAGAGAGACCCAGTACTTC. Its protein product is CASSMAGRETQYF.